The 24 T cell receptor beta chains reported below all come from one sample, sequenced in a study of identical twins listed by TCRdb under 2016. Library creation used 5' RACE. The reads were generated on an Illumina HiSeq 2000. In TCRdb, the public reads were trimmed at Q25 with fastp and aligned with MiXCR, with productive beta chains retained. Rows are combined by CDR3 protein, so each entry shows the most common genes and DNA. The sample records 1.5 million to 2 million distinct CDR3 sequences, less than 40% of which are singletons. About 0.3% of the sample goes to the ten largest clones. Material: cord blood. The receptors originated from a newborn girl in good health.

Here the CDR3 reads CASKRDGVGTEAFF. CDR3 in DNA: TGTGCCAGCAAGAGGGACGGGGTTGGCACTGAAGCTTTCTTT. The chain employs TRBV6-1 and TRBJ1-1; D possibly corresponds to TRBD1 (5 bases). CDR3 size: 14 residues. CDR1 MNHNS and CDR2 SASEGT come from the germline V gene. Trimming left V 7 bases short and J 4 bases short, with 16 bases between.

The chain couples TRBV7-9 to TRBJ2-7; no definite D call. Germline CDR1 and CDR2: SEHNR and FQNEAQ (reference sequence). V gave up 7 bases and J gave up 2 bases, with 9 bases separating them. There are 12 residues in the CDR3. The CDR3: CASTAETYEQYF. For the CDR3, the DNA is TGTGCCAGCACAGCAGAGACCTACGAGCAGTACTTC. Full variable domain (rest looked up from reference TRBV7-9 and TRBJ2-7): DTGVSQNPRHKITKRGQNVTFRCDPISEHNRLYWYRQTLGQGPEFLTYFQNEAQLEKSRLLSDRFSAERPKGSFSTLEIQRTEQGDSAMYLCASTAETYEQYFGPGTRLTVT.

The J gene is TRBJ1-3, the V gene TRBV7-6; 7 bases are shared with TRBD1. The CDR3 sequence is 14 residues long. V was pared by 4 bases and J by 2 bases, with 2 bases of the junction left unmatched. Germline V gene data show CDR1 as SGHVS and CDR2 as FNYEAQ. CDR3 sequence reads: CASSYDRAGNTIYF. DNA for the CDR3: TGTGCCAGCAGCTACGACAGGGCTGGAAACACCATATATTTT. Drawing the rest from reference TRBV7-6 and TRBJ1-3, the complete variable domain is GAGVSQSPRYKVTKRGQDVALRCDPISGHVSLYWYRQALGQGPEFLTYFNYEAQQDKSGLPNDRFSAERPEGSISTLTIQRTEQRDSAMYRCASSYDRAGNTIYFGEGSWLTVV.

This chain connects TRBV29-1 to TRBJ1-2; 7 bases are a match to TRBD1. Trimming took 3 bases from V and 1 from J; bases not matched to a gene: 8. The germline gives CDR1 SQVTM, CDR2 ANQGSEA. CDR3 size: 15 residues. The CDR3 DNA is TGCAGCGTTGACAGGCAGGGGGTTTTTAACTATGGCTACACCTTC. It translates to CSVDRQGVFNYGYTF.

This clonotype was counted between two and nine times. The CDR3 DNA is TGTGCCAGCACTAGGGACAGGGAAGGCTACACCTTC. It specifies CASTRDREGYTF. This sequence joins TRBV6-1 and TRBJ1-2; TRBD1 matches at 9 bases. Unmatched junction bases numbered 5, after V lost 7 bases and J lost 8 bases. The V gene's germline CDR1 is MNHNS and CDR2 SASEGT. The CDR3 totals 12 residues.

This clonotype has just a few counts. CDR3 residues: CASSNTGEHYGYTF. CDR3 in DNA: TGTGCCAGTAGTAACACAGGAGAACACTATGGCTACACCTTC. The chain recombines TRBV19 with TRBJ1-2, with a possible D match to TRBD1 (5 bases). The CDR3 covers 14 residues. Per germline, CDR1 LNHDA and CDR2 SQIVND (reference sequence). Trimming shortened V by 4 bases and J by 3 bases, and 12 bases separated the two germline ends.

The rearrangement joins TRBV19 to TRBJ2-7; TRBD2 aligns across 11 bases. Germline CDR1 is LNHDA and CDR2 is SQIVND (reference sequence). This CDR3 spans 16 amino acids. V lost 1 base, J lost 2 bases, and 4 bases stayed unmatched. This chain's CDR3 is CASSIGTSGSAYEQYF. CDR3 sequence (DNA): TGTGCCAGTAGTATAGGCACTAGCGGGAGCGCCTACGAGCAGTACTTC.

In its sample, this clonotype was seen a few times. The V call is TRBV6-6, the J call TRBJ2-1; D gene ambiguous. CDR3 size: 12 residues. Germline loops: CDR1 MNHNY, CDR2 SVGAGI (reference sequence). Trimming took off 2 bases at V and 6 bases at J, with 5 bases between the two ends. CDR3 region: CASSYGRNEQFF. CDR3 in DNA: TGTGCCAGCAGTTACGGCCGCAATGAGCAGTTCTTC.

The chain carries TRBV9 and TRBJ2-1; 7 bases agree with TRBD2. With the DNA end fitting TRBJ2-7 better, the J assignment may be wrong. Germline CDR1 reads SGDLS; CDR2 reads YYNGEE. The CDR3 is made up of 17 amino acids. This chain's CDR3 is CASSVVPSGTSYNEQYF. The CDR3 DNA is TGTGCCAGCAGCGTAGTTCCAAGCGGGACCTCCTACAATGAGCAGTACTTC.

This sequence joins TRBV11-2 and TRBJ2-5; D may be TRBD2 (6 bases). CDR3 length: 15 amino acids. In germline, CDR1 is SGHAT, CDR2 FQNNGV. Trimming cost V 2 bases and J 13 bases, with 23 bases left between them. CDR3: CASSLIGRGAYERYF. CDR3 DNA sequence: TGTGCCAGCAGCTTAATCGGGCGGGGAGCCTACGAGCGGTACTTC.

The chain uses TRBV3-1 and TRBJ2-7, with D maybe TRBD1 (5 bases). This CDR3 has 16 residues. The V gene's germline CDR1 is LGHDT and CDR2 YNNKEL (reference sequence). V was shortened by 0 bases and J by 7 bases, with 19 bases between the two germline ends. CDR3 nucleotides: TGTGCCAGCAGCCAAGATGAGGCCATAAGGGGCGGTGAGCAGTACTTC. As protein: CASSQDEAIRGGEQYF.

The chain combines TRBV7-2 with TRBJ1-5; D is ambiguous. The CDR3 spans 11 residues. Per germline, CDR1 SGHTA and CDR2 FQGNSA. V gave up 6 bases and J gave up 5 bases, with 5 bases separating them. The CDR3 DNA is TGTGCCAGCAGACTATATCAGCCCCAGCATTTT. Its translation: CASRLYQPQHF.

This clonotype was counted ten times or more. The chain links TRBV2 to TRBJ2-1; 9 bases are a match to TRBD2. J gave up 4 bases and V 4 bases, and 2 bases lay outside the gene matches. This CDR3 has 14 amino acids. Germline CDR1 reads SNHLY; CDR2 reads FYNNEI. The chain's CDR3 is CASSVLAGYNEQFF. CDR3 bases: TGTGCCAGCAGTGTTCTAGCGGGGTACAATGAGCAGTTCTTC.

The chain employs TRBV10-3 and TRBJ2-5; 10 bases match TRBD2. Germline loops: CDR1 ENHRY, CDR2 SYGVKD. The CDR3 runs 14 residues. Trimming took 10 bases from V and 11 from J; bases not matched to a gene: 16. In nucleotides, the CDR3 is TGTGCCACGAAGGTCACTAGCGGGAACGATGAGCAGTACTTC. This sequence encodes CATKVTSGNDEQYF.

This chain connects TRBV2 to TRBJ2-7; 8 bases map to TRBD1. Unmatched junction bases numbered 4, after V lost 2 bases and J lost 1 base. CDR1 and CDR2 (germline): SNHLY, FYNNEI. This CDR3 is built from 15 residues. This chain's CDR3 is CASSESWTGSYEQYF. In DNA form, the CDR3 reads TGTGCCAGCAGTGAATCCTGGACAGGGTCCTACGAGCAGTACTTC.

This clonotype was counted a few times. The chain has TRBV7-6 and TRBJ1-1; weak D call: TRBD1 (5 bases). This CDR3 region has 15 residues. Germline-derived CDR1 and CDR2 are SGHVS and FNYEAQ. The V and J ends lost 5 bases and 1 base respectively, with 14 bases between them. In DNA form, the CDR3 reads TGTGCCAGCAGCGTGCACAGGCGACCGAACACTGAAGCTTTCTTT. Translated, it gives CASSVHRRPNTEAFF.

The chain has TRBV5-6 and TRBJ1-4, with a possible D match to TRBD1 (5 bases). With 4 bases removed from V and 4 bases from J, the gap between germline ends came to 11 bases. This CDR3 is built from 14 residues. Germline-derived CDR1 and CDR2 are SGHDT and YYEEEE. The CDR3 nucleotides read TGTGCCAGCAGCGACGGGACGGATAATGAAAAACTGTTTTTT. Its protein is CASSDGTDNEKLFF.

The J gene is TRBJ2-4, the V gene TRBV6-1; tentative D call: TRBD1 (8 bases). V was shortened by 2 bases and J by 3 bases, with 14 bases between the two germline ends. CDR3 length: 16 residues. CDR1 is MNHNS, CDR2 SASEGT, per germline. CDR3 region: CASSERQGRDKNIQYF. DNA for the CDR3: TGTGCCAGCAGTGAACGACAGGGGAGGGACAAAAACATTCAGTACTTC.

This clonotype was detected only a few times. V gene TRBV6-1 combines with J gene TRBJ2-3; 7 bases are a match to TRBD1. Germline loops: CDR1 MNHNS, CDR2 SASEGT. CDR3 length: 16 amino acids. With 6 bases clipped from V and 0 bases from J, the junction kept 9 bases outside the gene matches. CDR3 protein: CASRNRGFDSTDTQYF. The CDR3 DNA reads TGTGCCAGCAGGAACAGGGGATTCGATAGCACAGATACGCAGTATTTT.

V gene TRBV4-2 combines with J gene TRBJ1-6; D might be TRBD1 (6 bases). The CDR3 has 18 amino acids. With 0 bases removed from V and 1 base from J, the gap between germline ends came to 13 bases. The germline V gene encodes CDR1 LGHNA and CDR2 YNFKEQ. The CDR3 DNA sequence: TGTGCCAGCAGCCAAGAAGGACAGTACGGTTCCTATAATTCACCCCTCCACTTT. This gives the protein CASSQEGQYGSYNSPLHF.

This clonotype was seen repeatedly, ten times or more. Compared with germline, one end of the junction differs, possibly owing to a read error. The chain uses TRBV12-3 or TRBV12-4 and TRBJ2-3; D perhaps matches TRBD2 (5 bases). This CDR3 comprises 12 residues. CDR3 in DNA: TGCGCCAGCAGTGAGAGGGCAGATACGCAGTATTTT. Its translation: CASSERADTQYF.

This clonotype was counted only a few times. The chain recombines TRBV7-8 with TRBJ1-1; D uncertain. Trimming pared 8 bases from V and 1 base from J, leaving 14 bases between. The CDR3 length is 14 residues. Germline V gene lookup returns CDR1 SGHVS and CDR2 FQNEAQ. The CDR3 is CASGIGEANTEAFF. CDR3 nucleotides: TGTGCCAGCGGGATCGGGGAGGCGAACACTGAAGCTTTCTTT.

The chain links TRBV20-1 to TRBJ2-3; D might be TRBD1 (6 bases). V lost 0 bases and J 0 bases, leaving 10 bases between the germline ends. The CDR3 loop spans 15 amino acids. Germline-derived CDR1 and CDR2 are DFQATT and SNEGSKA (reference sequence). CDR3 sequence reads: CSARDRDTSTDTQYF. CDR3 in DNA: TGCAGTGCTAGAGACCGGGACACCAGCACAGATACGCAGTATTTT.

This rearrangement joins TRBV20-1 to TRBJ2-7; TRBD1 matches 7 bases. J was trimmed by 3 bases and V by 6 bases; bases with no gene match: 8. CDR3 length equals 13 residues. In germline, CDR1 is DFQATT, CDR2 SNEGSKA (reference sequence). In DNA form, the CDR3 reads TGCAGTGCCCTTGAGGGGACAGTCTACGAGCAGTACTTC. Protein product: CSALEGTVYEQYF.